Described below is a single TCR beta chain sequence and its context. Extraction and reverse transcription of RNA yielded cDNA as the sequencing template. Sequencing used immunoSEQ multiplex PCR; TCRdb keeps in-frame clones, though not all of them. The data hold about 140,000 clones, with approximately 56% observed a single time. The sample originates from a study of CD8+ T cells in alopecia areata. There are 13 residues in the CDR3. The V gene's germline CDR1 is SGHRS and CDR2 YFSETQ. Trimming removed 2 bases from V and 3 bases from J, with 9 bases in between. The sequence derives from a human donor in good health. The gene calls are TRBV5-1 and TRBJ2-7; possible D gene TRBD2, 7 bases. Sample: CD8+ T cells sorted from blood. CDR3 in DNA: TGCGCCAGCAGCTTCGGGGGGCGCTACGAGCAGTACTTC. Translation: CASSFGGRYEQYF.